This T cell receptor (beta chain) was sequenced for a study of OX40 agonist ivuxolimab in advanced cancers. Across the whole study: Clinicians treated patients with ivuxolimab, an agonistic anti-OX40 (CD134) antibody. Study-level points and caveats: Near-lowest levels of clonal expansion characterized partial responders at 0.1-3.0 mg/kg.

Libraries were prepared by immunoSEQ multiplex PCR; TCRdb keeps only in-frame clonotypes and omits some of them. The table shows tens of thousands of clones, with 91% occurring only once. This clone was seen a few times. What it recognizes is unknown. This CDR3 is built from 15 residues. Germline CDR1 and CDR2: SGHTA and FQGNSA. Trimming removed 5 bases at V and 0 bases at J, with 11 bases between. This clonotype was obtained from an adult with an advanced solid tumor such as melanoma, head and neck, liver or kidney cancer. The specimen comprised CD4+ or CD8+ T cells sorted from blood, sampled in a trial of the OX40 agonist ivuxolimab. The chain links TRBV7-2 to TRBJ1-3, with a weak D call TRBD1 (5 bases). The CDR3 loop reads CASSPGPYSGNTIYF. The DNA for the CDR3 is TGTGCCAGCAGCCCAGGGCCGTACTCTGGAAACACCATATATTTT.